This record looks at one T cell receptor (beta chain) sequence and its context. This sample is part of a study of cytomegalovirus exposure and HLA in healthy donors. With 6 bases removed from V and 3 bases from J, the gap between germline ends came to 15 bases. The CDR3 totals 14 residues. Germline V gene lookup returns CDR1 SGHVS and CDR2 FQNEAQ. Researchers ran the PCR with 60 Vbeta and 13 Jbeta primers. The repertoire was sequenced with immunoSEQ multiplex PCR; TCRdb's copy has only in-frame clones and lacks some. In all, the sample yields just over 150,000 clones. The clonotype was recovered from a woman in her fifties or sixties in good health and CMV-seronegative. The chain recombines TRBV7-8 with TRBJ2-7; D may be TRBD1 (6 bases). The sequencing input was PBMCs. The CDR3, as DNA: TGTGCCAGCAGGACAACAGGGAAGGGCTACGAGCAGTACTTC. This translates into CASRTTGKGYEQYF.